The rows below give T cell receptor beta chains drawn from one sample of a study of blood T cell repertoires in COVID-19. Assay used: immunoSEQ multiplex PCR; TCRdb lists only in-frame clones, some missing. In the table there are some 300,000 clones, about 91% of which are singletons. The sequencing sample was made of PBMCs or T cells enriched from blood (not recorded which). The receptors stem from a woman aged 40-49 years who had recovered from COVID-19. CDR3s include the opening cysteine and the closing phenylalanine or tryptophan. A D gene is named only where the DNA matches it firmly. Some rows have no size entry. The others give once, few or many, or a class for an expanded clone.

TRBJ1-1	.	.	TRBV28	TGTGCCAGCAGGACAGGTTACACTGAAGCTTTCTTT	CASRTGYTEAFF
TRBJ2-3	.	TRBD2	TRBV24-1	TGTGCCACCAGTGACCCCACCGGGGGGGCCCCCACAGATACGCAGTATTTT	CATSDPTGGAPTDTQYF
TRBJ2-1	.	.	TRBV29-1	TGCAGCGTGCATAGGGGGAATGAGCAGTTCTTC	CSVHRGNEQFF
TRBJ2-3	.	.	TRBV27	TGTGCCAGCAGTTTATCGGGGGGGGCCCTTGGGACAGATACGCAGTATTTT	CASSLSGGALGTDTQYF
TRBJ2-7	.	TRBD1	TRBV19	TGTGCCAGTACTCAACAGGGGAGCGGCGAGCAGTACTTC	CASTQQGSGEQYF
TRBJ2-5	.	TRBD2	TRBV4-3	TGCGCCAGCAGCCAAGATAGGTTTGGGGGGGGTCGGGAGACCCAGTACTTC	CASSQDRFGGGRETQYF
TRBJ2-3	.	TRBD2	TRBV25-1	TGTGCCAGCAGTGAATGGGGACTAGGTACCCAAGATACGCAGTATTTT	CASSEWGLGTQDTQYF
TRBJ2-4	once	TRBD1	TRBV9	TGTGCCAGCTCGCCTTACAGGGGCTCAAAAAACATTCAGTACTTC	CASSPYRGSKNIQYF
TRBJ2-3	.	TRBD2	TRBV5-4	TGTGCCAGCAGCTCCCCGTTTAGCGGGGGGCCAGATACGCAGTATTTT	CASSSPFSGGPDTQYF
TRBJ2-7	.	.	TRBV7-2	TGTGCCAGCAGCTCCTCCTCCCCCTACGAGCAGTACTTC	CASSSSSPYEQYF
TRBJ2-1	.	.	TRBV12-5	TGTGCTAGTGGTGCGGGAAAGCCAGAGCAGTTCTTC	CASGAGKPEQFF
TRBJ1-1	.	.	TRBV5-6	TGTGCCAGCAGCTTGGGGGCTTACTCAGCCCCTGAAGCTTTCTTT	CASSLGAYSAPEAFF
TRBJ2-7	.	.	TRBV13	TGTGCCAGCAGCTTCGGGACACAAGGCTACGAGCAGTACTTC	CASSFGTQGYEQYF
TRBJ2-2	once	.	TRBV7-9	TGTGCCAGCAGCTTAGAACTCACCGGGGAGCTGTTTTTT	CASSLELTGELFF
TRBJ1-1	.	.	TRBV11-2	TGTGCCAGCAGCAACACAGAGAACACTGAAGCTTTCTTT	CASSNTENTEAFF
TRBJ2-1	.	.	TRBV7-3	TGTGCCAGCAGCCTAGACAGTAGCTCCTACAATGAGCAGTTCTTC	CASSLDSSSYNEQFF
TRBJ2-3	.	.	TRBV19	TGTGCCAGTAGTACAGCTCTAGGTGAGGGCACAGATACGCAGTATTTT	CASSTALGEGTDTQYF
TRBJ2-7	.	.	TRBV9	TGTGCCAGCAGCGTACAGGGAAATAGCGGAGACGAGCAGTACTTC	CASSVQGNSGDEQYF
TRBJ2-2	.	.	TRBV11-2	TGTGCCAGCAGCTTAGACCGGGTGGCCGGGGAGCTGTTTTTT	CASSLDRVAGELFF
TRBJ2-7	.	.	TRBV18	TGTGCCAGCTCATCGAGCTCCTACGAGCAGTACTTC	CASSSSSYEQYF
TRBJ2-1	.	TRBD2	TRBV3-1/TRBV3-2	TGTGCCAGCGATAATAGGGCCACTAGCGGGAGCTCCTACAATGAGCAGTTCTTC	CASDNRATSGSSYNEQFF
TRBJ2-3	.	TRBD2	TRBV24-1	TGTGCCACCAGTGATCCCACCCCTAGCGGGAGCAGCACAGATACGCAGTATTTT	CATSDPTPSGSSTDTQYF
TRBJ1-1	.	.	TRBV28	TGTGCCAGTTTTCTTTCGGGTGCTGCTGAAGCTTTCTTT	CASFLSGAAEAFF
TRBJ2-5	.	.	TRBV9	TGTGCCAGCAGCGGATCTTTGATGGGAAGGGGAGAGACCCAGTACTTC	CASSGSLMGRGETQYF
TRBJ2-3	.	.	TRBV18	TGTGCCAGCTCAACGGGGTCCCGCACAGATACGCAGTATTTT	CASSTGSRTDTQYF
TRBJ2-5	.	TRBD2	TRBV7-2	TGTGCCAGCGGACTAGCGGGAGTTGGAAAGACCCAGTACTTC	CASGLAGVGKTQYF
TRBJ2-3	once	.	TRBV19	TGTGCCAGTAGTATAGTCGGGGGAGATACGCAGTATTTT	CASSIVGGDTQYF
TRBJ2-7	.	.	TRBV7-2	TGTGCCAGCAGCCTATCTGGGGGCAGCGTCTACGAGCAGTACTTC	CASSLSGGSVYEQYF
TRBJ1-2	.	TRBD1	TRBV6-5	TGTGCCAGTGGGGACAGCTTCGATGGCTACACCTTC	CASGDSFDGYTF
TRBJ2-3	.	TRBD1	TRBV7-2	TGTGCCAGCAGCTTGGCCGACAGGGTCACAGATACGCAGTATTTT	CASSLADRVTDTQYF
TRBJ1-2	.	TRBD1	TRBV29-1	TGCAGCGTCACAGGGGGCGTATCGGGCTACACCTTC	CSVTGGVSGYTF
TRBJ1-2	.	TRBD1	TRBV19	TGTGCCAGTAGGAGGGACAGGGTCGGTGGCTACACCTTC	CASRRDRVGGYTF
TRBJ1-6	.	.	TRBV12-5	TGTGCTAGTGGTTTGGGTTCGGTTGTTGATTCACCCCTCCACTTT	CASGLGSVVDSPLHF
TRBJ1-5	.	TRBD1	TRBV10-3	TGTGCCATCAGTGAGTCGACAGGGGAACAGCCCCAGCATTTT	CAISESTGEQPQHF
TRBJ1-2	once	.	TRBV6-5	TGTGCCAGCAGACAGGGCCCCAACTATGGCTACACCTTC	CASRQGPNYGYTF
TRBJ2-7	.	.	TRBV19	TGTGCCAGTAGTATAGTCGCCAGGCAGGCCTACGAGCAGTACTTC	CASSIVARQAYEQYF
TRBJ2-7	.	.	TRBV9	TGTGCCAGCAGCGTAGAGAGGGCCCGGACCTACGAGCAGTACTTC	CASSVERARTYEQYF
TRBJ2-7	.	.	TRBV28	TGTGCCAGCAGTTTAGGAGCGAGCTCCTACGAGCAGTACTTC	CASSLGASSYEQYF
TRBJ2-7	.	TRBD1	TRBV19	TGTGCCAGTAGTCCCGGAGGTCCGGGACAGAAATACGAGCAGTACTTC	CASSPGGPGQKYEQYF
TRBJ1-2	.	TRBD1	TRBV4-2	TGTGCCAGCAGCCTAAAATCTGGTCCGGGACAGGGTGGGGGCTACACCTTC	CASSLKSGPGQGGGYTF
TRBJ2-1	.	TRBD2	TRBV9	TGTGCCAGCAGCGTAGGAAGCGGGGTGAGCTCCTACAATGAGCAGTTCTTC	CASSVGSGVSSYNEQFF
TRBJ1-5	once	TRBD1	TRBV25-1	TGTGCCATTGGGGACAGGGGCAATCAGCCCCAGCATTTT	CAIGDRGNQPQHF
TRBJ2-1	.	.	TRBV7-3	TGTGCCAGCAGCTTAGACGGGAGTAGCTACAATGAGCAGTTCTTC	CASSLDGSSYNEQFF
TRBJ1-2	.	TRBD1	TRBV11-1	TGTGCCAGCAGCCAGGACAGGGGTTATGGCTACACCTTC	CASSQDRGYGYTF
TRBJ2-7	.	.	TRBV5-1	TGCGCCAGCAGCTTGGGTGGAGCCGAGCAGTACTTC	CASSLGGAEQYF
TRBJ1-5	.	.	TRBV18	TGTGCCAGCTCACCTAGGACAGATCAGCCCCAGCATTTT	CASSPRTDQPQHF
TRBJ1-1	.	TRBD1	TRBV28	TGTGCCAGCAGCGAACAGGGGTTTCAAGCTTTCTTT	CASSEQGFQAFF
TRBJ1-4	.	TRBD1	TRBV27	TGTGCCAGCAGTTTGGACAGGGGCAATGAAAAACTGTTTTTT	CASSLDRGNEKLFF
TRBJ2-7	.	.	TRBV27	TGTGCCAGCAGCCCCTTCGGAGGGAGCTCCTACGAGCAGTACTTC	CASSPFGGSSYEQYF
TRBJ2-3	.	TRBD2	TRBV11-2	TGTGCCAGCCTCCTAGCGGGAGGCCCAGATACGCAGTATTTT	CASLLAGGPDTQYF
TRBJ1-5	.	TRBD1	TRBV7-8	TGTGCCAGCAGCTTGACAGGGGGCGATCAGCCCCAGCATTTT	CASSLTGGDQPQHF
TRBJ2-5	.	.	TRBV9	TGTGCCAGCAGCGTAGACCTAGCCGTTCGAGAGACCCAGTACTTC	CASSVDLAVRETQYF
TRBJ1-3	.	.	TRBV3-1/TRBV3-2	TGTGCCAGCAGCCTCCGACAGTCTGGAAACACCATATATTTT	CASSLRQSGNTIYF
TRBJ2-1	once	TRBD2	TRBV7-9	TGTGCCAGCAGCTTAGGACTAGCGGATGAGCAGTTCTTC	CASSLGLADEQFF
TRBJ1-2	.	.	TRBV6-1	TGTGCCAGCAGTGAAAAGGGGAACTATGGCTACACCTTC	CASSEKGNYGYTF